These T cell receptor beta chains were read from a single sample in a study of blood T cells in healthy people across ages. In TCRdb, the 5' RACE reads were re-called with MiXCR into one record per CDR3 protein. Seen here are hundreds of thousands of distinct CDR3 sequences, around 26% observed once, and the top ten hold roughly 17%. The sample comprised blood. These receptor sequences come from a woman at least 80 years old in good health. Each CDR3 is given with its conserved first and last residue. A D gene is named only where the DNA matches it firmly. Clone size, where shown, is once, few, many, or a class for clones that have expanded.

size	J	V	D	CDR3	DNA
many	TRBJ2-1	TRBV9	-	CASSVGGETYNEQFF	TGTGCCAGCAGCGTAGGGGGGGAAACCTACAATGAGCAGTTCTTC
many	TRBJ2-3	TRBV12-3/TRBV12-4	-	CASSVGTPDADTQYF	TGTGCCAGCAGTGTAGGGACACCGGACGCAGATACGCAGTATTTT
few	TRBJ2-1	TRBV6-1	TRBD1	CASRPTGSPFDNEQFF	TGTGCCAGCAGACCGACAGGGTCCCCATTCGACAATGAGCAGTTCTTC
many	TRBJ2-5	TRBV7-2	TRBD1	CASSYRGPETQYF	TGTGCCAGCAGCTACAGGGGGCCGGAGACCCAGTACTTC
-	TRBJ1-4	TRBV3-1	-	CASSQVAQGNEELFF	TGTGCCAGCAGCCAAGTCGCTCAGGGTAATGAAGAACTGTTTTTT
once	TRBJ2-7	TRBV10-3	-	CAISGHSSYEQYF	TGTGCCATCAGTGGCCATAGCTCCTACGAGCAGTACTTC
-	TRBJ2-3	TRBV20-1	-	CSARLHTDTQYF	TGCAGTGCCCGGCTCCACACAGATACGCAGTATTTT
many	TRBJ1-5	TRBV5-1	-	CASSWGLGGNQPQHF	TGCGCCAGCAGCTGGGGCCTAGGGGGTAATCAGCCCCAGCATTTT
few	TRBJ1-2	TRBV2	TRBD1	CASSIQGYYGYTF	TGTGCCAGCAGTATACAGGGGTACTATGGCTACACCTTC
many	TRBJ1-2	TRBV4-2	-	CASSPKRGEGVYYGYTF	TGTGCCAGCAGCCCCAAACGGGGGGAGGGGGTGTACTATGGCTACACCTTC
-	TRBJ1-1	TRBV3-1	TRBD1	CASSQVTGVTEAFF	TGTGCCAGCAGCCAGGTAACAGGGGTTACTGAAGCTTTCTTT
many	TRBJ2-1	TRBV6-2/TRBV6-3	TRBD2	CASRLAGGHEQFF	TGTGCCAGCAGACTAGCGGGGGGGCATGAGCAGTTCTTC
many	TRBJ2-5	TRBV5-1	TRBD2	CASSSTLGLAGEETQYF	TGCGCCAGCAGCTCCACCCTGGGACTAGCAGGGGAAGAGACCCAGTACTTC
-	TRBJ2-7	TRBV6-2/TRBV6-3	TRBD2	CASSVQGGSEQYF	TGTGCCAGCAGTGTTCAGGGAGGGAGCGAGCAGTACTTC
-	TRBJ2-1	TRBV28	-	CASRKRVDYNEQFF	TGTGCCAGCAGGAAGCGGGTCGACTACAATGAGCAGTTCTTC